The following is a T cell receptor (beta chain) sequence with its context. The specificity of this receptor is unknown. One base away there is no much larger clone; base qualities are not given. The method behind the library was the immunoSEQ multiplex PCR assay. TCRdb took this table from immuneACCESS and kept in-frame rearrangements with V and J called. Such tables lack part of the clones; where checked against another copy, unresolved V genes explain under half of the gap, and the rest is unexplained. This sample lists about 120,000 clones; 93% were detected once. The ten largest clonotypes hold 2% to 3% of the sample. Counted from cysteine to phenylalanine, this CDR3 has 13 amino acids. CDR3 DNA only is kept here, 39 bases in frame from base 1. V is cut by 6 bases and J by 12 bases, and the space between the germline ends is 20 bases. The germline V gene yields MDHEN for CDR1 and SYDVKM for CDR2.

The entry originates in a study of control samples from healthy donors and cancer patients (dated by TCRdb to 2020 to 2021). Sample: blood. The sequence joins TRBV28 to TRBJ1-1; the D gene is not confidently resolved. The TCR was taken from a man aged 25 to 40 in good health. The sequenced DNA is TGTGCCAGCAGCCCTCGCGCCCGCCGCGTGACTTTCTTT. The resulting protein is CASSPRARRVTFF.